This TCR beta chain was recorded in a study of control samples from healthy donors and cancer patients. TCRdb's copy holds only in-frame clones and misses some; the assay was immunoSEQ multiplex PCR. The sample has about 60,000 clones; roughly 95% are singletons. Germline loops: CDR1 SGHTA, CDR2 FQGNSA. This CDR3 contains 16 residues. Trimming removed 2 bases at V and 6 bases at J, with 14 bases between. The chain employs TRBV7-2 and TRBJ1-6; D call uncertain. This TCR derives from a woman under 30 in good health. The sample taken for sequencing was blood. CDR3 loop: CASSLREDGPNSPLHF. CDR3 in DNA: TGTGCCAGCAGCTTAAGGGAGGACGGCCCTAATTCACCCCTCCACTTT.